The present entry profiles one T cell receptor beta chain with its context. Its antigen is currently unknown. This specimen comes from a study of CD8 T cells in Susac syndrome. The CDR3 contains 14 residues. Unmatched junction bases numbered 4, after V lost 7 bases and J lost 3 bases. CDR1 is KGHDR and CDR2 is SFDVKD in the germline V gene. The study, taken as a whole, reports: The study conceded that its TCR sequencing and HLA analysis involved relatively few individuals.

cDNA came from around 0.54 to 1 ug RNA primed by random hexamers. TCRdb fed the immunoSEQ multiplex PCR reads into MiXCR, producing one record per CDR3 protein. The sample consists of just under 150,000 distinct CDR3 sequences, roughly 94% of them appearing once. V usage is TRBV24-1 and J usage is TRBJ2-3; 9 bases match TRBD1. This TCR was sampled from a human donor in good health. Sequencing was carried out using CD4+ T cells from PBMCs. CDR3 amino acids: CATSGTGSTDTQYF. As DNA, the CDR3 is TGTGCCACCAGCGGGACAGGGTCTACAGATACGCAGTATTTT.